The 25 T cell receptor beta chains given below trace back to one sample, sequenced in a study of HIV-infected patients and healthy controls. All unsorted peripheral T cells were captured because whole blood was used without fractionation. Alpha and beta constant-region primers primed reverse transcription of around 0.5 ug RNA. Using multiplexing indices, alpha and beta chain libraries were generated apart by chain-specific third strand synthesis. TCRdb recomputed calls from the 5' RACE reads with MiXCR, one row per CDR3 protein. The repertoire has 15,000 to 20,000 distinct CDR3 sequences, about 8.9% of them found once; the top ten carry about 2.6%. Material: blood. Every receptor here comes from an adult in good health.

Many counts were recorded for this clonotype. One junction end disagrees with the germline gene, perhaps due to a read error. The gene calls are TRBV6-5 and TRBJ2-7, with a tentative D call TRBD2 (6 bases). The CDR3 loop spans 18 amino acids. The V gene's germline CDR1 is MNHEY and CDR2 SVGAGI. The CDR3 DNA reads as TGTGCCAGCAGTTACTCGAGTTTCCCGGGGAGGTTCTCCGACGAGCAGTACTTC. It specifies CASSYSSFPGRFSDEQYF.

This clonotype was counted many times. The chain joins TRBV18 to TRBJ1-5; 11 nucleotides align to TRBD1. V lost 3 bases, J lost 5 bases, and 3 bases stayed unmatched. The CDR3 spans 15 residues. Germline V CDR1 and CDR2: KGHSH, LQKENI. DNA for the CDR3: TGTGCCAGCTCACCTCGGACAGGGGGCCATCAGCCCCAGCATTTT. Its protein is CASSPRTGGHQPQHF.

This clonotype was found many times. The V and J genes are TRBV10-3 and TRBJ1-5; D not certain. The CDR3 runs to 12 residues. V lost 0 bases and J 11 bases, leaving 8 bases between the germline ends. Germline lookup yields CDR1 ENHRY and CDR2 SYGVKD. The CDR3 sequence is CAISESGVSQHF. In DNA form, the CDR3 reads TGTGCCATCAGTGAGTCGGGAGTGTCCCAGCATTTT.

This clonotype showed up many times. The genes are TRBV13 and TRBJ2-7, with D tentatively TRBD1 (6 bases). This CDR3 region has 14 residues. V dropped 5 bases and J dropped 3 bases, with 14 bases sitting between them. Looked up from germline, CDR1 is PRHDT and CDR2 is FYEKMQ (reference sequence). The CDR3 sequence is CASSPDRLYYEQYF. The DNA of the CDR3 is TGTGCCAGCAGCCCTGACAGGCTATACTACGAGCAGTACTTC.

This clonotype has at least ten counts. The J gene is TRBJ2-3, the V gene TRBV5-1; 10 bases map to TRBD2. CDR3 length: 19 residues. Trimming removed 1 base from V and 2 bases from J; junction bases left unmatched: 13. Per the germline V gene, CDR1 is SGHRS and CDR2 is YFSETQ. CDR3: CASSLSGGAPGSSTDTQYF. CDR3 bases: TGCGCCAGCAGCTTGAGCGGGGGGGCTCCCGGTTCGTCCACAGATACGCAGTATTTT. The complete variable domain, with remaining parts taken from reference TRBV5-1 and TRBJ2-3, reads KAGVTQTPRYLIKTRGQQVTLSCSPISGHRSVSWYQQTPGQGLQFLFEYFSETQRNKGNFPGRFSGRQFSNSRSEMNVSTLELGDSALYLCASSLSGGAPGSSTDTQYFGPGTRLTVL.

This clonotype came up many times. The gene calls are TRBV29-1 and TRBJ2-3, with D hard to call. The CDR3 is 14 residues long. CDR1 is SQVTM, CDR2 ANQGSEA, per germline. Trimming took 2 bases from V and 2 from J, leaving 11 bases between them. CDR3 nucleotide sequence: TGCAGCGTTGAATACGGCAGTATCACAGATACGCAGTATTTT. Its protein is CSVEYGSITDTQYF.

The V call is TRBV20-1, the J call TRBJ2-7; 9 bases fit TRBD2. The germline V gene encodes CDR1 DFQATT and CDR2 SNEGSKA (reference sequence). Losses at the gene ends were 6 bases for V and 2 bases for J; bases not matched to a gene: 11. The CDR3 is 15 amino acids. CDR3 in amino acids: CSAGDSGGYPYEQYF. For the CDR3, the DNA is TGCAGTGCGGGAGATAGCGGGGGCTATCCCTACGAGCAGTACTTC.

This clonotype was detected ten times or more. The gene calls are TRBV28 and TRBJ1-4; D is ambiguous. This CDR3 contains 10 residues. Trimming pared 5 bases from V and 5 bases from J, leaving 0 bases between. CDR1 is MDHEN, CDR2 SYDVKM, per germline. CDR3 amino acids: CASSNEKLFF. CDR3 DNA: TGTGCCAGCAGTAATGAAAAACTGTTTTTT.

This clonotype was counted ten times or more. This chain uses TRBV7-9 with TRBJ2-7, with D unresolved. The CDR3 has 15 residues. In germline, CDR1 is SEHNR, CDR2 FQNEAQ (reference sequence). Trimming pared 4 bases from V and 2 bases from J, leaving 15 bases between. CDR3 DNA sequence: TGTGCCAGCAGCTCGGGCGCTTTGGCAGCCTACGAGCAGTACTTC. As protein: CASSSGALAAYEQYF.

This CDR3 reads CASTDFLENQPQHF. The CDR3, as DNA: TGTGCCAGTACCGACTTCCTTGAGAATCAGCCCCAGCATTTT. The chain has TRBV19 and TRBJ1-5; D uncertain. This CDR3 has 14 residues. Trimming took 7 bases from V and 4 from J, leaving 14 bases between them. Germline CDR1 reads LNHDA; CDR2 reads SQIVND (reference sequence).

This clonotype was detected many times. The chain uses TRBV5-5 and TRBJ1-1; D gene unclear. V shed 4 bases and J shed 0 bases, with 10 bases lying between them. The CDR3 spans 14 residues. The germline V gene has CDR1 SGHKS and CDR2 YYEKEE (reference sequence). As DNA, the CDR3 is TGTGCCAGCAGCCTACGGTACATGAACACTGAAGCTTTCTTT. Protein product: CASSLRYMNTEAFF.

This clonotype was seen at least ten times. V gene TRBV28 combines with J gene TRBJ2-7, with D unclear. The CDR3 length is 13 residues. CDR1 and CDR2 (germline): MDHEN, SYDVKM. V was pared by 10 bases and J by 12 bases, with 25 bases between. The CDR3: CATTGSVLEIWYF. The CDR3, as DNA: TGTGCCACCACCGGTTCGGTTTTGGAGATTTGGTACTTC. The variable domain in full, completed from reference TRBV28 and TRBJ2-7, reads DVKVTQSSRYLVKRTGEKVFLECVQDMDHENMFWYRQDPGLGLRLIYFSYDVKMKEKGDIPEGYSVSREKKERFSLILESASTNQTSMYLCATTGSVLEIWYFGPGTRLTVT.

This clonotype showed up many times. This rearrangement joins TRBV6-2 or TRBV6-3 to TRBJ2-1; 8 bases fit TRBD2. Germline-derived CDR1 and CDR2 are MNHEY and SVGEGT. The CDR3 has 16 residues. V dropped 2 bases and J dropped 5; count of bases not matched to a gene: 8. In nucleotides, the CDR3 is TGTGCCAGCAGTTACGTTCGCGGGAGGACCGACAATGAGCAGTTCTTC. Encoded protein: CASSYVRGRTDNEQFF.

In this sample, this clonotype turned up a few times. The chain joins TRBV4-3 to TRBJ1-4; D perhaps matches TRBD1 (6 bases). The CDR3 is 15 residues long. Trimming cost V 5 bases and J 2 bases, with 12 bases left between them. The germline gives CDR1 LGHNA, CDR2 YSLEER. The CDR3 DNA reads as TGCGCCAGCAGCTGGGGACAAAGGACTAATGAAAAACTGTTTTTT. It is translated as CASSWGQRTNEKLFF.

Only a few counts were recorded for this clonotype. The junction differs from germline at one of its ends, possibly a read error. This chain connects TRBV6-2 or TRBV6-3 to TRBJ1-1; weak D call: TRBD1 (5 bases). Germline-derived CDR1 and CDR2 are MNHEY and SVGEGT. The CDR3 loop spans 15 amino acids. CDR3 amino acids: CASSNSRVVRTEAFF. The CDR3 nucleotides read TGTGCCAGCAGTAACTCCAGGGTGGTTCGGACTGAAGCTTTCTTT.

This clonotype is termed medium-sized. J is TRBJ2-3 and V is TRBV3-1; 7 nucleotides agree with TRBD2. This CDR3 contains 15 residues. Germline values: CDR1 LGHDT, CDR2 YNNKEL (reference sequence). The J segment lost 1 base and the V segment lost 2 bases, leaving 3 bases of the junction unmatched. The CDR3 nucleotides are TGTGCCAGCAGCCAAAGCGGGGTACGCACAGATACGCAGTATTTT. Its protein product is CASSQSGVRTDTQYF.

This clonotype has at least ten counts. The chain links TRBV4-3 to TRBJ1-5; D call uncertain. V was pared by 0 bases and J by 7 bases, with 13 bases between. Germline V lookup: CDR1 LGHNA, CDR2 YSLEER. CDR3 length: 15 amino acids. CDR3 bases: TGCGCCAGCAGCCAAGAGTTAGCGGTAGGCCAGCCCCAGCATTTT. Protein: CASSQELAVGQPQHF.

This clonotype is labeled as medium-sized. This rearrangement joins TRBV28 to TRBJ2-1; D remains unclear. CDR1 is MDHEN, CDR2 SYDVKM, per germline. The CDR3 totals 13 residues. Trimming cost V 6 bases and J 13 bases, with 19 bases left between them. The CDR3 DNA is TGTGCCAGCAGCTCTAGGACGCCCGCTATTCAGTTCTTC. Translating it yields CASSSRTPAIQFF.

This chain uses TRBV4-3 with TRBJ1-6; 10 bases agree with TRBD1. V trimming: 4 bases; J trimming: 6 bases; junction bases outside the gene matches: 6. The CDR3 totals 16 residues. Germline V gene data show CDR1 as LGHNA and CDR2 as YSLEER. The CDR3 nucleotides are TGCGCCAGCAGCCTAGCCGGGACAGGGGTTAATTCACCCCTCCACTTT. Encoded protein: CASSLAGTGVNSPLHF.

The chain couples TRBV19 to TRBJ2-3, with D perhaps TRBD1 or TRBD2 (6 bases each). Germline V lookup: CDR1 LNHDA, CDR2 SQIVND (reference sequence). V dropped 5 bases and J dropped 11 bases, with 20 bases sitting between them. The CDR3 loop spans 14 amino acids. CDR3 DNA sequence: TGTGCCAGTAGTCCCAACCCTGGGGGGCGAATGCAGTATTTT. Amino acids: CASSPNPGGRMQYF.

This clonotype was detected many times. The chain joins TRBV7-3 to TRBJ1-1; tentatively, D is TRBD1 (5 bases). The CDR3 runs to 13 residues. Trimming took 6 bases from V and 1 from J, leaving 9 bases between them. Germline V gene data show CDR1 as SGHTA and CDR2 as FQGTGA. Here the CDR3 reads CASRGVRNTEAFF. The CDR3 DNA is TGTGCCAGCAGGGGGGTTAGGAACACTGAAGCTTTCTTT.

The table lists this clonotype with many counts. The rearrangement links TRBV12-3 or TRBV12-4 to TRBJ1-1; no clear D. This CDR3 is built from 14 residues. V lost 6 bases and J 7 bases, leaving 18 bases between the germline ends. CDR3 sequence reads: CASSPNRRLGEAFF. The CDR3 coding sequence is TGTGCCAGCAGCCCTAACCGGCGTCTCGGTGAAGCTTTCTTT.

This clonotype turned up a few times. This chain links TRBV19 with TRBJ2-1; 9 nucleotides line up with TRBD2. This CDR3 has 14 residues. CDR1 LNHDA and CDR2 SQIVND come from the germline V gene (reference sequence). V shed 5 bases, J shed 6 bases, and the junction held 5 bases outside the gene matches. This chain's CDR3 is CASSAGLATNEQFF. The CDR3, as DNA: TGTGCCAGTAGTGCAGGACTAGCGACCAATGAGCAGTTCTTC. Filled out from reference TRBV19 and TRBJ2-1, the complete variable domain reads DGGITQSPKYLFRKEGQNVTLSCEQNLNHDAMYWYRQDPGQGLRLIYYSQIVNDFQKGDIAEGYSVSREKKESFPLTVTSAQKNPTAFYLCASSAGLATNEQFFGPGTRLTVL.

In this sample, this clonotype is medium-sized. The chain joins TRBV28 to TRBJ2-7; TRBD2 aligns across 11 bases. This CDR3 is 13 amino acids long. Germline-derived CDR1 and CDR2 are MDHEN and SYDVKM. After removal of 6 bases from V and 6 bases from J, the junction contained 4 bases not matched to a gene. The CDR3 nucleotides read TGTGCCAGCAGGATGGGACTAGCGGCCGAGCAGTACTTC. Its protein is CASRMGLAAEQYF.

This clonotype has ten or more counts. The gene calls are TRBV7-9 and TRBJ1-6, with 9 bases identical to TRBD1. With 4 bases clipped from V and 6 bases from J, the junction kept 7 bases outside the gene matches. Per the germline V gene, CDR1 is SEHNR and CDR2 is FQNEAQ (reference sequence). The CDR3 has 16 amino acids. CDR3 coding DNA: TGTGCCAGCAGCTCTACCGGACAGGGGTTTAATTCACCCCTCCACTTT. It codes for CASSSTGQGFNSPLHF.